The entry below gives a single T cell receptor beta chain sequence along with its context. This clonotype was counted many times. Its antigen is not yet known. No much larger clone is present one base from it, and per-base qualities are unavailable. The data were taken from a study of T cells in Graves' hyperthyroidism and ophthalmopathy (dated by TCRdb to between 2018 and 2021). In the study overall: Peripheral blood samples were taken at the time of initial diagnosis, prior to any treatment. TCR V-J signatures able to tell the groups apart were searched for in a discovery cohort of 100 patients, of whom over 40 had Graves' ophthalmopathy and around 57 had stable Graves' hyperthyroidism. Whether ophthalmopathy could be predicted prospectively was tested in an independent validation cohort made up of approximately 19 hyperthyroidism patients plus 17 patients who later progressed to ophthalmopathy. The roughly 94 discovery patients were randomly split 7:3 into training and test sets. In addition, the study compared T-cell repertoires in thyroid tissue and in blood from several Graves' hyperthyroidism patients. Once sampling was done, hyperthyroidism patients were given methimazole at a starting dose of 30 mg daily, whereas ophthalmopathy patients were given high-dose intravenous methylprednisolone. The paper reports TCR Vbeta CDR3 sequencing of 130 to 150 peripheral blood samples: over 40 ophthalmopathy, some 80 hyperthyroidism and approximately 17 progressor patients. Study-wide conclusions, independent of this receptor: Sample size was not statistically predetermined, and blinding of investigators to group allocation was not performed. Blood samples also contained most of the expanded thyroid clonotypes (frequency above 0.001), which suggests that blood repertoires may reflect thyroid immune responses. A model built on a 13 V-J signature distinguished ophthalmopathy from stable hyperthyroidism, reaching around 87% sensitivity and about 81% specificity in cross-validation and 80%/75% in testing. During validation, the model predicted progression to ophthalmopathy a median of approximately 6.5 months ahead of onset, with around 65% sensitivity and about 75% specificity.

Stable Graves' hyperthyroidism was defined as no progression to ophthalmopathy during 18 months of follow-up. Hyperthyroidism patients were newly diagnosed, had a disease duration of under 2 months, and were aged 18 to 65 years. Any patient with an uncontrolled infection, another autoimmune disease, pregnancy or lactation was excluded. Diagnoses were established on the basis of clinical symptoms, serum thyroxine and TRAb, thyroid ultrasound, and orbital computed tomography. PBMCs were isolated from more than 8 ml of fresh peripheral blood by Ficoll-Paque density gradient centrifugation. Total RNA was extracted with Trizol reagent, and quality was checked on an Agilent 2100 Bioanalyzer. TCR beta CDR3 regions were amplified from RNA transcripts. A first-round RT-PCR of the TCR CDR3 used the HTBI primer set with the Qiagen OneStep RT-PCR kit. A second multiplex PCR round built the libraries, followed by size selection and purification. Libraries were sequenced paired-end with 100 bp reads on an Illumina HiSeq2000. In the paper's pipeline: SOAPnuke was used to process the raw data, throwing out any read that contained adapters or uncalled bases, had a mean Phred below 15, or lacked an exact constant-primer or identifier match. High-quality paired reads were merged with COPE v1.2.5, and unique nucleotide sequences were defined as clonotypes. Clonotypes were aligned to IMGT TRBV, TRBD and TRBJ reference segments using MiTCR v1.1. The analysis included only V-J combinations with a frequency above 0.0001, which together covered over 98% of the repertoires. A TCS score was defined as the ratio between F50 (clonal expansion) and ExV (chaos), using BLOSUM62-based TCRdist between CDR3 peptides within each V-J. Welch's t-statistics and random forest reduced fewer than 550 V-J features to around 14, which were used in a naive Bayes classifier (R e1071). TCRdb reprocessing: public reads trimmed at Q25 with fastp, clones called with MiXCR, in-frame beta chains kept. Identical CDR3 protein sequences are pooled into one entry, listed with their most common genes and DNA. TCRdb, rather than the study authors, made the V and J calls. A total of 500,000 to 750,000 distinct CDR3 sequences appear in this sample, around 14% of them only once. The ten largest clones represent under 8% of the sample.

The clonotype originates from a woman in her twenties or thirties with Graves' hyperthyroidism. The sample consisted of blood.

The nucleotide sequence reads as follows: TGTGCCAGCAGCTCCGGGACAGAAGGTTTGGCCTACAATGAGCAGTTCTTC. The encoded protein is CASSSGTEGLAYNEQFF. The rearranged segments are TRBV7-6 and TRBJ2-1; TRBD1 fits 7 bases in the junction. Including cysteine and phenylalanine, the CDR3 has 17 amino acids. Only the CDR3 DNA is retained, 51 bases long and in frame from the first base. According to the germline V gene, CDR1 reads SGHVS and CDR2 reads FNYEAQ. Trimmed from V: 4 bases; trimmed from J: 2 bases; junction bases lacking a gene match: 11.